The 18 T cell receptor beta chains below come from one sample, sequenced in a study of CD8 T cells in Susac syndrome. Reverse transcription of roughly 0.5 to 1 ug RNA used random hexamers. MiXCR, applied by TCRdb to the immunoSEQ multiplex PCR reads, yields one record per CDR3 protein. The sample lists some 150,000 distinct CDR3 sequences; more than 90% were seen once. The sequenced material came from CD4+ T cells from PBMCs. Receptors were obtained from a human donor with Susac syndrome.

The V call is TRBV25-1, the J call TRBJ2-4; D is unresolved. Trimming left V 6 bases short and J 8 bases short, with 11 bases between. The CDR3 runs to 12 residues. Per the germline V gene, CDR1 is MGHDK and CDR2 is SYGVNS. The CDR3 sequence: CASRGFLHIQYF. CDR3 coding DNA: TGTGCCAGCAGGGGCTTCTTGCACATTCAGTACTTC.

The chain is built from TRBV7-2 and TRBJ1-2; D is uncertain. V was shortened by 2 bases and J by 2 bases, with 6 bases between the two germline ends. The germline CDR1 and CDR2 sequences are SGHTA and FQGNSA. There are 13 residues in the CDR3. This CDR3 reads CASSLQTNYGYTF. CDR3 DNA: TGTGCCAGCAGCTTACAGACCAACTATGGCTACACCTTC.

Here the CDR3 DNA reads TGTGCCAGCAGCTACGACAGGGATGGAGCTTTCTTT. Translating gives CASSYDRDGAFF. J is TRBJ1-1 and V is TRBV11-2; TRBD1 matches at 7 bases. This CDR3 comprises 12 residues. Germline assignment: CDR1 SGHAT and CDR2 FQNNGV. V shed 4 bases, J shed 10 bases, and the junction held 6 bases outside the gene matches.

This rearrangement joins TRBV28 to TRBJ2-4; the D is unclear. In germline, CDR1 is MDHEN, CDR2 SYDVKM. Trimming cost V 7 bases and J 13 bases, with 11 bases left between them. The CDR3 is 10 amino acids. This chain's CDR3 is CASKSDRQYF. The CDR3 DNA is TGTGCCAGCAAGTCCGACCGCCAGTACTTC.

The CDR3 spells CASSRAGNEQFF. CDR3 sequence (DNA): TGTGCCAGCAGCCGAGCGGGGAATGAGCAGTTCTTC. The chain links TRBV11-2 to TRBJ2-1, with 7 bases lining up with TRBD2. Germline CDR1 and CDR2: SGHAT and FQNNGV. The CDR3 contains 12 residues. V was clipped by 5 bases and J by 7 bases; unmatched bases: 2.

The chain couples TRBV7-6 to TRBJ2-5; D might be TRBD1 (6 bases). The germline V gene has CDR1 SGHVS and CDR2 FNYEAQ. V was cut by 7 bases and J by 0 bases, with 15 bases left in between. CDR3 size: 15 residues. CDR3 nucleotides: TGTGCCAGCACCCTCTGGACAGACAACCAAGAGACCCAGTACTTC. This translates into CASTLWTDNQETQYF.

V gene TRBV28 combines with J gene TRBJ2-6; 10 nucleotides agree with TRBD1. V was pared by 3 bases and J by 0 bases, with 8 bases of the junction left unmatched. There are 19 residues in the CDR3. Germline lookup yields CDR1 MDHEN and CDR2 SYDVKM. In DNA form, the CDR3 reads TGTGCCAGCAGTTTGCGGGGCGGGACAGGGGCCTCTGGGGCCAACGTCCTGACTTTC. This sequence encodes CASSLRGGTGASGANVLTF.

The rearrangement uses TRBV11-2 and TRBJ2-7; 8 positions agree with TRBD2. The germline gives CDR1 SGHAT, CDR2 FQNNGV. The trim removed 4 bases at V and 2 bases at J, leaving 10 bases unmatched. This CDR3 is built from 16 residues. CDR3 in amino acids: CASSSYGLASPYEQYF. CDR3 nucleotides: TGTGCCAGCAGCTCCTACGGACTAGCTTCCCCCTACGAGCAGTACTTC.

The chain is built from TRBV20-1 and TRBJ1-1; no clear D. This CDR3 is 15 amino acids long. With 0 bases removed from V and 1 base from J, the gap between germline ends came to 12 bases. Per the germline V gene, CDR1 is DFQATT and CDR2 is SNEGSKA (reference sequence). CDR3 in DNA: TGCAGTGCTAGAGATCCGGGAGAAGGGAACACTGAAGCTTTCTTT. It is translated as CSARDPGEGNTEAFF.

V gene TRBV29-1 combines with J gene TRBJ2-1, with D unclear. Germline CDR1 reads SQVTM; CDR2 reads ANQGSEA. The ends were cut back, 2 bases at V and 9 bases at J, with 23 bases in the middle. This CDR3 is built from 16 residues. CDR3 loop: CSVERRGASPGGEQFF. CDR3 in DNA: TGCAGCGTTGAAAGGCGTGGAGCTAGTCCCGGTGGTGAGCAGTTCTTC.

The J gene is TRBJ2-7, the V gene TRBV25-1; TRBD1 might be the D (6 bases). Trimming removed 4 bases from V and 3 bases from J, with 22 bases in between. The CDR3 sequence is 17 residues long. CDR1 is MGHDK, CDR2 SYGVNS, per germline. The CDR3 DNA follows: TGTGCCAGCAGTGTGGGGAGCCAAGGGGGTATGAGCTACGAGCAGTACTTC. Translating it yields CASSVGSQGGMSYEQYF.

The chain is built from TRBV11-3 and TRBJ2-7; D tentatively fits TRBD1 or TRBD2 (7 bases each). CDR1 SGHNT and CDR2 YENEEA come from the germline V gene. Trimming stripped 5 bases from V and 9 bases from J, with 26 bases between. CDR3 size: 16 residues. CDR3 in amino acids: CASSQAGTESPAVQYF. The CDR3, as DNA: TGTGCCAGCAGCCAAGCGGGGACAGAATCTCCGGCCGTGCAGTACTTC.

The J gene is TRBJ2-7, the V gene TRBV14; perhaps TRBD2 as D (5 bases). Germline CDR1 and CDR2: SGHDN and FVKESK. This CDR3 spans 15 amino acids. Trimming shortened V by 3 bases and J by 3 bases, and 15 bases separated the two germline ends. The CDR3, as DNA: TGTGCCAGCAGCCAGTTCCGGGTCGAGGGCTACGAGCAGTACTTC. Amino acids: CASSQFRVEGYEQYF.

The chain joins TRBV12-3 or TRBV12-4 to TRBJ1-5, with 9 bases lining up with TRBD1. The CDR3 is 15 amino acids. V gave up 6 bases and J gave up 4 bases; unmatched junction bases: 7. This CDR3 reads CASSPGTGRNQPQHF. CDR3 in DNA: TGTGCCAGCAGCCCCGGGACAGGGAGGAATCAGCCCCAGCATTTT.

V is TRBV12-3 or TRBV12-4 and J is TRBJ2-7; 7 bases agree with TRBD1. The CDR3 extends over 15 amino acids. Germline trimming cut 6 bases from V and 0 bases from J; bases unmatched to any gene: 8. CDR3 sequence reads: CASRATGVVSYEQYF. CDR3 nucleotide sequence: TGTGCCAGCAGGGCTACAGGGGTGGTCTCCTACGAGCAGTACTTC.

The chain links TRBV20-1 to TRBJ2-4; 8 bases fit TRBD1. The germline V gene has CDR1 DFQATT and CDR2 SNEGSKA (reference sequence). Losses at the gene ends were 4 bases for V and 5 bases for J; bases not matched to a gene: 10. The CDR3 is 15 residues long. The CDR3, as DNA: TGCAGTGCTAACGCGGGGACAGGTTGGCAAAACATTCAGTACTTC. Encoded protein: CSANAGTGWQNIQYF.

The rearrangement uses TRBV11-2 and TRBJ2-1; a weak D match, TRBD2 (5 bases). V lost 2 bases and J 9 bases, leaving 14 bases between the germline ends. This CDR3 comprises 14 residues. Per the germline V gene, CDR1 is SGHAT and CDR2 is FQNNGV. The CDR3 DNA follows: TGTGCCAGCAGCTTACTTGAGGGTACGACTGAGCAGTTCTTC. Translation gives CASSLLEGTTEQFF. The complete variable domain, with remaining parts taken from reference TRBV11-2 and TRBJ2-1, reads EAGVAQSPRYKIIEKRQSVAFWCNPISGHATLYWYQQILGQGPKLLIQFQNNGVVDDSQLPKDRFSAERLKGVDSTLKIQPAKLEDSAVYLCASSLLEGTTEQFFGPGTRLTVL.

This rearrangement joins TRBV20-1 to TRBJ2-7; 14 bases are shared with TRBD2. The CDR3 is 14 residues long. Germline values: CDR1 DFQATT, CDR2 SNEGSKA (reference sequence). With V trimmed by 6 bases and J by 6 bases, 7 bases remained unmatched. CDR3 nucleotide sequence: TGCAGTGCAAGACTAGCGGGGGGGAAGGGCGAGCAGTACTTC. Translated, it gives CSARLAGGKGEQYF.